The 10 T cell receptor beta chains reported below all come from one sample, sequenced in a study of T-cell reconstitution after alpha-beta-depleted transplantation in children (dated by TCRdb to 2015 to 2016). Library construction relied on PCR. The data were produced on an Illumina HiSeq 2500. To normalize quantification of the TCRbeta repertoire, the TCR libraries were built with molecular barcoding that relied on unique molecular identifiers. TCRdb trimmed the raw reads at Q25, called clones with MiXCR and kept productive beta chains. Rows with a matching CDR3 protein are joined into one entry that keeps the most common DNA and genes. This sample lists about 500,000 distinct CDR3 sequences; approximately 30% were detected once. Jointly, the top ten make up 2% to 3% of the sample. Source: PBMCs from the stem cell graft donor, taken from the stem cell graft. The receptors were sampled from a human donor who donated a stem cell graft to a child with aplastic anemia.

This chain connects TRBV12-3 or TRBV12-4 to TRBJ2-3, with 10 bases fitting TRBD1. Trimming took 6 bases from V and 6 from J; bases not matched to a gene: 9. The CDR3 loop spans 15 amino acids. For the CDR3, the DNA is TGTGCCAGCAGAATCGGGGGGACAGGGGCGGATACGCAGTATTTT. This codes for CASRIGGTGADTQYF.

The gene calls are TRBV6-1 and TRBJ2-1, with a weak D call TRBD2 (6 bases). Per the germline V gene, CDR1 is MNHNS and CDR2 is SASEGT. Trimming removed 8 bases from V and 2 bases from J, with 13 bases in between. The CDR3 runs 14 residues. The CDR3 loop is CASFRSGAYNEQFF. CDR3 nucleotide sequence: TGTGCCAGCTTTAGGTCGGGGGCCTACAATGAGCAGTTCTTC.

This clonotype was detected a few times. The chain links TRBV7-6 to TRBJ2-2, with D tentatively TRBD2 (5 bases). There are 15 residues in the CDR3. Germline V gene sequence: CDR1 SGHVS, CDR2 FNYEAQ. Trimming cost V 0 bases and J 5 bases, with 10 bases left between them. DNA of the CDR3: TGTGCCAGCAGCTTAGCAGGGAGTCAAACCGGGGAGCTGTTTTTT. It yields the protein CASSLAGSQTGELFF.

This clonotype was detected only a few times. The J gene is TRBJ2-7, the V gene TRBV21-1; the table's D call, TRBD2, was not checked against the DNA. TRBV21-1 is deemed a pseudogene. The CDR3 has 22 residues. The CDR3 DNA reads TGTGCCAGCAGGGGGGGAACGAGCCGGACTAGCGGGCAATATGGGGGTAACTACGAGCAGTACGTC. Residues: CASRGGTSRTSGQYGGNYEQYV.

The rearrangement uses TRBV3-1 and TRBJ1-2; 7 bases agree with TRBD1. V was clipped by 5 bases and J by 7 bases; unmatched bases: 10. The CDR3 totals 14 residues. Germline V lookup: CDR1 LGHDT, CDR2 YNNKEL (reference sequence). The CDR3 DNA sequence: TGTGCCAGCAGCGACTCCGGACAGGCGACTGGCTACACCTTC. This encodes CASSDSGQATGYTF.

This clonotype has a handful of counts. The gene calls are TRBV20-1 and TRBJ2-5; TRBD2 is a possible D gene (5 bases). V lost 0 bases, J lost 4 bases, and 21 bases lay in between. Germline lookup yields CDR1 DFQATT and CDR2 SNEGSKA (reference sequence). This CDR3 contains 17 residues. Written as DNA, the CDR3 is TGCAGTGCTAGAGATAGTTCGGCTAGCACTTACGTAGAGACCCAGTACTTC. Translated: CSARDSSASTYVETQYF.

The rearrangement uses TRBV6-1 and TRBJ1-2, with D uncertain. The CDR3 contains 14 residues. The V end lost 8 bases, the J end lost 2 bases, and 15 bases lay between the germline ends. Germline CDR1 is MNHNS and CDR2 is SASEGT. This chain's CDR3 is CASSSVEQNYGYTF. Here the CDR3 DNA reads TGTGCCAGCTCTTCGGTGGAACAAAACTATGGCTACACCTTC.

The chain has TRBV18 and TRBJ2-1, with 7 positions matching TRBD2. The CDR3 covers 15 residues. The V and J ends lost 1 base and 4 bases, in that order; junction bases with no gene match: 4. CDR1 and CDR2 (germline): KGHSH, LQKENI. The CDR3 DNA sequence: TGTGCCAGCTCACCACGGTCGCGGGGGTACAATGAGCAGTTCTTC. Translating gives CASSPRSRGYNEQFF.

V gene TRBV6-5 combines with J gene TRBJ2-5, with 8 nucleotides matching TRBD2. The CDR3 loop spans 18 amino acids. V was clipped by 2 bases and J by 0 bases; unmatched bases: 11. CDR1 MNHEY and CDR2 SVGAGI come from the germline V gene. CDR3 loop: CASSYMASGSQYQETQYF. The CDR3 region has the DNA TGTGCCAGCAGTTACATGGCTAGCGGGTCCCAGTACCAAGAGACCCAGTACTTC.

V is TRBV12-3 or TRBV12-4 and J is TRBJ1-1; no clear D gene. Trimming removed 5 bases from V and 8 bases from J, with 12 bases in between. The length of the CDR3 is 12 residues. The CDR3 DNA reads as TGTGCCAGCAGTCAAGGGCGGGTAGAAGCTTTCTTT. Its protein is CASSQGRVEAFF.